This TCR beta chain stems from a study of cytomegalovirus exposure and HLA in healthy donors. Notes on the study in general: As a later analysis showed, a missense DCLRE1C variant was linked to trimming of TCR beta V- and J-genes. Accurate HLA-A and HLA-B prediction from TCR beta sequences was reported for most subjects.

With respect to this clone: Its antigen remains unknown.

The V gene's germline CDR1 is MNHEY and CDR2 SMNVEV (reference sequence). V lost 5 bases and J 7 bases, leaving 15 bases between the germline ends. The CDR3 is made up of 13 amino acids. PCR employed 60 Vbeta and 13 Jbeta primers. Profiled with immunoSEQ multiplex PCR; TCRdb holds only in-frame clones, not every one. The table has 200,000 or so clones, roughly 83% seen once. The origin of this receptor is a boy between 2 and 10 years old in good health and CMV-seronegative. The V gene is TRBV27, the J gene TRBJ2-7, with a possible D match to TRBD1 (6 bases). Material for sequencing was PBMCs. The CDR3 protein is CASSHQGPWEQYF. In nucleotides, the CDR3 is TGTGCCAGCAGTCACCAGGGGCCCTGGGAGCAGTACTTC.